What follows are 4 T cell receptor beta chains derived from one specimen sequenced in a study of blood T cell repertoires in COVID-19. The protocol was immunoSEQ multiplex PCR, while the TCRdb copy is restricted to in-frame clones and leaves out a portion. The sample records 85,000 or so clones, roughly 95% being singletons. Sequenced sample: peripheral blood. These TCRs come from a human donor with active COVID-19. The donor label of this sample is uncertain.

The chain combines TRBV19 with TRBJ1-2; weak D call: TRBD1 (6 bases). The CDR3 has 13 amino acids. Germline values: CDR1 LNHDA, CDR2 SQIVND (reference sequence). The ends were cut back, 7 bases at V and 5 bases at J, with 14 bases in the middle. In nucleotides, the CDR3 is TGTGCCAGTACCCCGACAGGCGAGTATGGCTACACCTTC. Amino acid sequence: CASTPTGEYGYTF. Supplemented by reference TRBV19 and TRBJ1-2, the full variable domain reads DGGITQSPKYLFRKEGQNVTLSCEQNLNHDAMYWYRQDPGQGLRLIYYSQIVNDFQKGDIAEGYSVSREKKESFPLTVTSAQKNPTAFYLCASTPTGEYGYTFGSGTRLTVV.

V is TRBV3-1 (or the pseudogene TRBV3-2) and J is TRBJ2-1, with TRBD2 matching over 11 bases. The CDR3 length is 18 residues. The trim removed 3 bases at V and 4 bases at J, leaving 11 bases unmatched. Germline CDR1 reads LGHDT; CDR2 reads YNNKEL (reference sequence). Here the CDR3 DNA reads TGTGCCAGCAGCCACACTGACCCGGGACTAGCGGAATACAATGAGCAGTTCTTC. This encodes CASSHTDPGLAEYNEQFF.

The V call is TRBV5-4, the J call TRBJ2-7; D gene unclear. V was shortened by 4 bases and J by 0 bases, with 8 bases between the two germline ends. The CDR3 is 13 residues long. From germline, CDR1 is SGHNT and CDR2 YYREEE (reference sequence). CDR3 sequence (DNA): TGTGCCAGCAGCCCTAGGAGCTCCTACGAGCAGTACTTC. Translating it yields CASSPRSSYEQYF. Variable domain in full (rest from reference TRBV5-4 and TRBJ2-7): ETGVTQSPTHLIKTRGQQVTLRCSSQSGHNTVSWYQQALGQGPQFIFQYYREEENGRGNFPPRFSGLQFPNYSSELNVNALELDDSALYLCASSPRSSYEQYFGPGTRLTVT.

The CDR3 sequence: CASSRLRNTEAFF. The DNA for the CDR3 is TGTGCCAGCAGCCGACTGAGGAACACTGAAGCTTTCTTT. This chain uses TRBV11-3 with TRBJ1-1; D is ambiguous. From germline, CDR1 is SGHNT and CDR2 YENEEA. Trimming removed 5 bases from V and 1 base from J, with 8 bases in between. CDR3 length equals 13 residues.